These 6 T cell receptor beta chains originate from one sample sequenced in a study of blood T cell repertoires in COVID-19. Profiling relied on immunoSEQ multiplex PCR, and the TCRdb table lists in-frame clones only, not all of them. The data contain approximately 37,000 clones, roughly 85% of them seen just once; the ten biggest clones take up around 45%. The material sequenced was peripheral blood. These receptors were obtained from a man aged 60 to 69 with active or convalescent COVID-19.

The CDR3 sequence: CASSRGGMNTEAFF. The CDR3 DNA sequence: TGTGCCAGCAGCCGGGGGGGGATGAACACTGAAGCTTTCTTT. The chain joins TRBV5-4 to TRBJ1-1, with D possibly being TRBD1 (5 bases). V was pared by 4 bases and J by 0 bases, with 10 bases between. The CDR3 consists of 14 residues. The germline V gene encodes CDR1 SGHNT and CDR2 YYREEE (reference sequence).

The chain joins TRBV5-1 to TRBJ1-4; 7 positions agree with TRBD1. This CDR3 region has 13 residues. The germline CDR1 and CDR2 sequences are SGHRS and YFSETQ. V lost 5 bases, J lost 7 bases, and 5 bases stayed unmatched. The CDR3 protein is CASRGGRGEKLFF. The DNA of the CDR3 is TGCGCCAGCAGAGGGGGCAGGGGTGAAAAACTGTTTTTT.

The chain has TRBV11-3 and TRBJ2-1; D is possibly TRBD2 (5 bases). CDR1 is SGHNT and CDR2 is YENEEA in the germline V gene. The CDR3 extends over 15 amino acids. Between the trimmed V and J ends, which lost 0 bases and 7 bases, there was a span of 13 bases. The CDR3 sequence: CASSLDAASTNEQFF. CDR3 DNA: TGTGCCAGCAGCTTAGATGCGGCTAGCACGAATGAGCAGTTCTTC.

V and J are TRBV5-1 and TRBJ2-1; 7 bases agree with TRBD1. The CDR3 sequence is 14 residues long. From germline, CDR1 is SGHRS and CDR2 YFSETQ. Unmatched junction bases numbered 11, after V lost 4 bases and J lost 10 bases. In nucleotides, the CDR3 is TGCGCCAGCAGCCTGCGACAGGGAGAGCGGGAGCAGTTCTTC. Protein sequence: CASSLRQGEREQFF.

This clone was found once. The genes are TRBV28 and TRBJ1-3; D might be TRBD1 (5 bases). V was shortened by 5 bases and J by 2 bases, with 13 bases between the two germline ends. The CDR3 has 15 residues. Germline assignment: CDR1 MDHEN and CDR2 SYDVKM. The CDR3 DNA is TGTGCCAGCAGTCTTCTCCAGGGTGCTGGAAACACCATATATTTT. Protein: CASSLLQGAGNTIYF. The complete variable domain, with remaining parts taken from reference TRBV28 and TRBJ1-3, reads DVKVTQSSRYLVKRTGEKVFLECVQDMDHENMFWYRQDPGLGLRLIYFSYDVKMKEKGDIPEGYSVSREKKERFSLILESASTNQTSMYLCASSLLQGAGNTIYFGEGSWLTVV.

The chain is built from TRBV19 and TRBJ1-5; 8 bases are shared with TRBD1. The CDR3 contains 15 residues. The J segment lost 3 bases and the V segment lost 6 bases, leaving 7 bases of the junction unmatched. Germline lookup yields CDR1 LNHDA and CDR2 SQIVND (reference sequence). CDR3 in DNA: TGTGCCAGTAGCTTGGACAGGGCCTACAATCAGCCCCAGCATTTT. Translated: CASSLDRAYNQPQHF.